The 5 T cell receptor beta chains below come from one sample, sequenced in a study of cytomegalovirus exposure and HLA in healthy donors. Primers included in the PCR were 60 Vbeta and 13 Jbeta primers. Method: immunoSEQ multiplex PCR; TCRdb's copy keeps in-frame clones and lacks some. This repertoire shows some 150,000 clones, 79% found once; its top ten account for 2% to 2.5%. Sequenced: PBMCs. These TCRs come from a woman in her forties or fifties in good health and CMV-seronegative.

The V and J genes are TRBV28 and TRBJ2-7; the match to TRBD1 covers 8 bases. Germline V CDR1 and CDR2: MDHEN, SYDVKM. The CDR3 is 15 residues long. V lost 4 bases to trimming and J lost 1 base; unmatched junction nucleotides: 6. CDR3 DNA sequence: TGTGCCAGCAGTTCAGGCGGGACAGGTTCCTACGAGCAGTACTTC. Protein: CASSSGGTGSYEQYF.

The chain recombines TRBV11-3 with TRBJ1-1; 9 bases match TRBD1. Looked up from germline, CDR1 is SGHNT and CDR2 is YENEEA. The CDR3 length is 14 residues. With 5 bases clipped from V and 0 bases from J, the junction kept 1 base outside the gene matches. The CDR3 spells CASSRTGVNTEAFF. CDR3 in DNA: TGTGCCAGCAGCAGGACAGGGGTGAACACTGAAGCTTTCTTT. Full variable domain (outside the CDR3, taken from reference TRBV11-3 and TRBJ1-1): EAGVVQSPRYKIIEKKQPVAFWCNPISGHNTLYWYLQNLGQGPELLIRYENEEAVDDSQLPKDRFSAERLKGVDSTLKIQPAELGDSAVYLCASSRTGVNTEAFFGQGTRLTVV.

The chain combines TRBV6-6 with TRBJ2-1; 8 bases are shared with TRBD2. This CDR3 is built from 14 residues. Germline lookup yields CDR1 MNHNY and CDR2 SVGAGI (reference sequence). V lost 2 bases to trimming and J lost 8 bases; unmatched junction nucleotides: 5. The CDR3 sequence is CASSYDGTRYEQFF. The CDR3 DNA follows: TGTGCCAGCAGTTACGACGGGACTAGATATGAGCAGTTCTTC.

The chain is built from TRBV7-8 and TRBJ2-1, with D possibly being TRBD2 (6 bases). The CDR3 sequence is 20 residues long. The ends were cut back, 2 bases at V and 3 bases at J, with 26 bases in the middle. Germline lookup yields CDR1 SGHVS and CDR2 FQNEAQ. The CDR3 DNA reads TGTGCCAGCAGCTTAATTCTTAGCGGCGAGTATACCCCCAACTACAATGAGCAGTTCTTC. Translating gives CASSLILSGEYTPNYNEQFF.

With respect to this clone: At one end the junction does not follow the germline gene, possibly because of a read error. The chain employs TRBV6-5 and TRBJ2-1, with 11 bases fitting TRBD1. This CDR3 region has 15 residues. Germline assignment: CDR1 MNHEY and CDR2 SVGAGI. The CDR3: CASRGTGTGGNEEFF. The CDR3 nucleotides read TGTGCCAGCAGGGGGACCGGGACAGGGGGTAATGAGGAGTTCTTC.